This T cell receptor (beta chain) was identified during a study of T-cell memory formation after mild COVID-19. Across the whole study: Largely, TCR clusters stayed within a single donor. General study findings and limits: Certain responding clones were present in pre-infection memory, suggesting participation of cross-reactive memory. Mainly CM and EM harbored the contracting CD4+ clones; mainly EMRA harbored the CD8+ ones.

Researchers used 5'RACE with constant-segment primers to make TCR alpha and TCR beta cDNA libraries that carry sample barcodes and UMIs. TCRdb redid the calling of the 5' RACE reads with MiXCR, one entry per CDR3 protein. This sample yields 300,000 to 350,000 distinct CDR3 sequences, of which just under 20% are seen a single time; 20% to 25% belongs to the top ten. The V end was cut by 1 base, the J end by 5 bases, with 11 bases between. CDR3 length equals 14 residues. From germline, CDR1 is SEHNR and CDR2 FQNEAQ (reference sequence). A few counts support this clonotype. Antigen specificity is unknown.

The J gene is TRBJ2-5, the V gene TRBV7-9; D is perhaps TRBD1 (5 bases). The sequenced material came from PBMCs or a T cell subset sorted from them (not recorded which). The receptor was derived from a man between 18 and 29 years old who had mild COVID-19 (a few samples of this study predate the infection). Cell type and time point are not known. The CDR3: CASSLVRELETQYF. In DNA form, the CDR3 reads TGTGCCAGCAGCTTAGTCAGGGAACTGGAGACCCAGTACTTC.